Listed below are T cell receptor beta chains from one sample, sequenced in a study of CD8 T cells in ankylosing spondylitis. In TCRdb, the 5' RACE reads were re-called with MiXCR into one record per CDR3 protein. Of 230,000 or so distinct CDR3 sequences detected, 15% to 20% appear once; the ten largest clones hold roughly 34%. Specimen: blood, either unsorted or a sorted T cell fraction (not recorded which). These receptor sequences come from a male donor with ankylosing spondylitis or in good health (not recorded which). The CDR3 runs from the conserved cysteine through the conserved F or W. A D gene is named only where the DNA matches it firmly. A row's size may be missing; if present it is once, few, many or a size class.

>TRBD1|TRBJ2-2|TRBV5-1|few
CASSFYAGTDNTGELFF
TGCGCCAGCAGCTTCTATGCCGGGACAGATAACACCGGGGAGCTGTTTTTT
>.|TRBJ2-7|TRBV20-1|.
CSARGDRTFYEQYF
TGCAGTGCTAGGGGGGACCGGACATTCTACGAGCAGTACTTC
>TRBD2|TRBJ2-7|TRBV3-1|few
CASSQEGASGYGGYEQYF
TGTGCCAGCAGCCAAGAAGGGGCTAGCGGCTATGGGGGCTACGAGCAGTACTTC
>TRBD1|TRBJ2-5|TRBV2|.
CASSTPGQGLETQYF
TGTGCCAGCAGTACCCCGGGACAGGGGTTAGAGACCCAGTACTTC
>TRBD2|TRBJ2-7|TRBV10-3|.
CAISLETGLDADYEQYF
TGTGCCATCAGCCTGGAGACCGGACTAGACGCGGACTACGAGCAGTACTTC
>TRBD1|TRBJ2-1|TRBV27|.
CASSGQGNYNEQFF
TGTGCCAGCAGCGGACAGGGAAACTACAATGAGCAGTTCTTC
>.|TRBJ2-7|TRBV5-6|many
CASSSTNRRYEQYF
TGTGCCAGCAGCTCGACAAATCGAAGGTACGAGCAGTACTTC
>TRBD1|TRBJ1-1|TRBV3-1|.
CASRLTGENTEAFF
TGTGCCAGCAGACTTACAGGGGAAAACACTGAAGCTTTCTTT
>TRBD2|TRBJ2-1|TRBV7-3|.
CASSHGLAANEQFF
TGTGCCAGCAGCCATGGACTAGCAGCCAATGAGCAGTTCTTC
>TRBD2|TRBJ2-1|TRBV6-1|.
CASRPLAGVYNEQFF
TGTGCCAGCAGGCCTCTAGCGGGAGTTTACAATGAGCAGTTCTTC
>.|TRBJ2-7|TRBV19|few
CASSVDGYEQYF
TGTGCCAGTAGTGTCGACGGTTACGAGCAGTACTTC
>TRBD2|TRBJ2-1|TRBV7-9|.
CASTSGRGDEQFF
TGTGCCAGCACGAGCGGGAGGGGGGACGAGCAGTTCTTC
>TRBD1|TRBJ1-3|TRBV6-5|.
CASSSTGGRDTIYF
TGTGCCAGCAGTTCTACAGGGGGGAGAGACACCATATATTTT
>.|TRBJ2-7|TRBV13|.
CASSSRGGGLDEQYF
TGTGCCAGCAGCTCCCGGGGAGGGGGTCTAGACGAGCAGTACTTC
>.|TRBJ2-7|TRBV5-1|.
CASSAPGHYEQYF
TGCGCCAGCAGCGCACCGGGACACTACGAGCAGTACTTC
>.|TRBJ2-3|TRBV5-6|few
CASSLAGLQDAQYF
TGTGCCAGCAGCTTGGCGGGACTTCAGGACGCGCAGTATTTT
>.|TRBJ2-4|TRBV7-8|.
CASSSNLAKNIQYF
TGTGCCAGCAGCTCGAATCTAGCCAAAAACATTCAGTACTTC
>.|TRBJ2-7|TRBV6-1|few
CASSEVFGYEQYF
TGTGCCAGCAGTGAAGTCTTCGGCTACGAGCAGTACTTC
>TRBD1|TRBJ2-7|TRBV12-3/TRBV12-4|.
CASSPSGTGYYEQYF
TGTGCCAGCAGTCCCTCCGGGACAGGGTACTACGAGCAGTACTTC
>.|TRBJ2-3|TRBV4-1|few
CASSPPSDTQYF
TGCGCCAGCAGCCCTCCCTCAGATACGCAGTATTTT
>.|TRBJ2-3|TRBV29-1|.
CSATTDTQYF
TGCAGCGCTACAACAGATACGCAGTATTTT
>.|TRBJ2-1|TRBV20-1|.
CSARLRTTTDNEQFF
TGCAGTGCTAGACTTCGGACAACGACAGACAATGAGCAGTTCTTC
>.|TRBJ2-1|TRBV20-1|many
CSARDQATTYNEQFF
TGCAGTGCTAGAGATCAAGCGACGACCTACAATGAGCAGTTCTTC